This T cell receptor (beta chain) was sequenced for a study of cytomegalovirus exposure and HLA in healthy donors. Findings and limits, study-wide: It was reported in a later analysis that an Asian-associated ancestry cluster showed fewer N-insertions than the roughly 670-donor mean. A likely sequencing artifact accounted for one observed cluster of highly shared sequence variants. Clonal expansion, a later analysis showed, was greater in HLA-associated TCR beta chains than in equally common others. Later analysis suggested most CMV-associated TCR beta chains were HLA-restricted.

Germline CDR1 and CDR2: SQVTM and ANQGSEA. This CDR3 is 13 amino acids long. The ends were cut back, 7 bases at V and 1 base at J, with 8 bases in the middle. Worth noting for this clone: Its antigen is still unknown.

In the PCR, 60 Vbeta and 13 Jbeta primers were used. TCRdb's copy holds only in-frame clones and misses some; the assay was immunoSEQ multiplex PCR. The table shows more than 100,000 clones, with over 60% occurring only once. Sequenced material: PBMCs. The chain joins TRBV29-1 to TRBJ2-6; no definite D call. The clonotype originates from a man aged 18 to 35 in good health and CMV-seronegative. The CDR3 nucleotides read TGCAGCGCTACCCCTTCTGGGGCCAACGTCCTGACTTTC. Its protein product is CSATPSGANVLTF.